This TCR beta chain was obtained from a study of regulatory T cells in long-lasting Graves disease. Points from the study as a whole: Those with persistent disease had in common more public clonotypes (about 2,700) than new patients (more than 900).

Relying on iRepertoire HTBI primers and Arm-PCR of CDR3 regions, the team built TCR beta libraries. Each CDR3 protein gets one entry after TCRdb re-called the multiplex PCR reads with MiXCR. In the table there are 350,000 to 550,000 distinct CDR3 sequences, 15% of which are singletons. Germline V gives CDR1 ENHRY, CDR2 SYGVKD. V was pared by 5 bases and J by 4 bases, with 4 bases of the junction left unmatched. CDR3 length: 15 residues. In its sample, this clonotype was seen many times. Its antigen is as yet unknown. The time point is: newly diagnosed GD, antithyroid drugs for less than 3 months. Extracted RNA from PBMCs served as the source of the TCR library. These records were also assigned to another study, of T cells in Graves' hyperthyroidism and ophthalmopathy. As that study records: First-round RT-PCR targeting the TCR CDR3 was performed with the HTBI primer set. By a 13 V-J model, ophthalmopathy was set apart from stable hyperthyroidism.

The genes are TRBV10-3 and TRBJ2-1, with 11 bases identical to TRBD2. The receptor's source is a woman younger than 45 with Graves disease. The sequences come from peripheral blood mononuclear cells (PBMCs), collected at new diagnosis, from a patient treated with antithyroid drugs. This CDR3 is CAISLTSGEYNEQFF. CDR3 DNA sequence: TGTGCCATCAGTTTGACTAGCGGGGAATACAATGAGCAGTTCTTC.